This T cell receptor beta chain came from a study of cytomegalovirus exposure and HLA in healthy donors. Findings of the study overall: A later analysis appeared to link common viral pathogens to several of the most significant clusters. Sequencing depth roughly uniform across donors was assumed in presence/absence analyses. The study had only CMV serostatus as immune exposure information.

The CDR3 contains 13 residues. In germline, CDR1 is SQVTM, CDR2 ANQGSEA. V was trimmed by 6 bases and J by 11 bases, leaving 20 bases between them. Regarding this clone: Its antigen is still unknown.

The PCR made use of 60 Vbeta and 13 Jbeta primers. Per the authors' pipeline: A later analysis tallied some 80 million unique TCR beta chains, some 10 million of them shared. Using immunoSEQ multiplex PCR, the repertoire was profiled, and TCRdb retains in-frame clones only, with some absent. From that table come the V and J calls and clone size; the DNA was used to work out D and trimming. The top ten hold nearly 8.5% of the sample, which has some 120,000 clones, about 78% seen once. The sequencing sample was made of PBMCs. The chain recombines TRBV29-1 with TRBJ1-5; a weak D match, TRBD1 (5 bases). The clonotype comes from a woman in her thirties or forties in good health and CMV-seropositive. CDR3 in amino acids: CSVLDSNNEAQHF. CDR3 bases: TGCAGCGTATTAGACAGTAACAATGAAGCCCAGCATTTT.